A selection of T cell receptor beta chains follows, all from one sample in a study of blood T cells in healthy people across ages. TCRdb reanalysed the 5' RACE reads using MiXCR and keeps one entry per CDR3 protein. The repertoire holds about 670,000 distinct CDR3 sequences, with less than 45% as singletons. Sequencing was done on a sample of blood. The source is an elderly man in good health. Each CDR3 is given with its conserved first and last residue. Some rows have no size entry. The others give once, few or many, or a class for an expanded clone.

j_call v_call clone_size cdr3_aa
TRBJ2-5 TRBV9 - CASSLPGLARETQYF
TRBJ1-4 TRBV7-2 - CASSSYMEANEKLFF
TRBJ2-2 TRBV6-2/TRBV6-3 - CASSVLAGRTGELFF
TRBJ2-7 TRBV12-3/TRBV12-4 few CASSQNRPQYF
TRBJ2-5 TRBV20-1 - CSAEPGTGFQETQYF
TRBJ2-7 TRBV20-1 - CSTSGLGSGLAGGEQYF
TRBJ2-6 TRBV12-3/TRBV12-4 - CASSLGGDSGANVLTF
TRBJ1-4 TRBV6-5 - CASTDRSATNEKLFF
TRBJ2-7 TRBV29-1 - CSAGLDFYEQYF
TRBJ2-7 TRBV6-2/TRBV6-3 - CASSYQGRVRYF
TRBJ1-5 TRBV6-2/TRBV6-3 few CASSYPPGQVFNSNQPQHF
TRBJ2-3 TRBV3-1 - CASSQIRTGTDTQYF
TRBJ2-1 TRBV7-2 few CASSLERGVGNEQFF
TRBJ1-2 TRBV7-6 few CASSLNAKIYGYTF
TRBJ2-1 TRBV3-1 few CASSRTAATSYNEQFF
TRBJ2-5 TRBV20-1 - CSARGRLETQYF
TRBJ2-7 TRBV4-3 - CASSQVATDLYEQYF
TRBJ2-4 TRBV5-1 - CASSLGLAGAQNIQYF
TRBJ2-1 TRBV5-1 many CASSSSGSSYNEQFF
TRBJ1-2 TRBV14 - CASSQFTGSSFNYGYTF
TRBJ2-3 TRBV11-2 few CASSLGGTSRTDTQYF
TRBJ2-5 TRBV11-2 - CASSSLAGGLGGETQYF
TRBJ2-3 TRBV27 many CASSSTSGRDTQYF
TRBJ1-2 TRBV6-6 few CASSYGQGADYGYTF
TRBJ2-1 TRBV29-1 - CSVPTSGRYNEQFF
TRBJ2-3 TRBV3-1 many CASSRLSSTDTQYF
TRBJ2-5 TRBV28 - CASRRPAGGKETQYF
TRBJ2-1 TRBV12-3/TRBV12-4 few CASSFIFGGQGYNEQFF
TRBJ2-7 TRBV6-2/TRBV6-3 - CASRLAFAEQYF
TRBJ2-7 TRBV3-1 - CASSPHGTGGDEQYF
- TRBV20-1 - CSARGEGGTEQYF
TRBJ2-5 TRBV12-5 few CASGPGLAGTETQYF
TRBJ2-3 TRBV7-7 many CASSLAPSDAGLGAGGGADTQYF
TRBJ2-7 TRBV10-2 - CASRGGGAYEQYF
TRBJ2-4 TRBV7-9 many CASSSRAKNIQYF
TRBJ2-3 TRBV20-1 many CGAGANTDTQYF
TRBJ1-2 TRBV7-9 - CASSTRGREDYTF
TRBJ2-3 TRBV4-1 - CASSQDPPGGETDTQYF
TRBJ2-2 TRBV5-1 few CASSRDQPGSTGELFF
TRBJ2-2 TRBV4-3 - CASRASGGETGELFF
TRBJ1-1 TRBV7-9 - CASSSGLEAFF
TRBJ2-4 TRBV6-5 - CASSPLESLAKNIQYF
TRBJ2-7 TRBV3-1 - CASSARTESYEQYF
TRBJ2-3 TRBV18 many CASSPLATSTDTQYF
TRBJ2-1 TRBV9 - CASSVEGLRYNEQFF